Following are 31 T cell receptor beta chains from one sample sequenced in a study of T cells after yellow fever vaccination. MiXCR, run by TCRdb on the 5' RACE reads, gives a single entry per CDR3 protein. The table records around 330,000 distinct CDR3 sequences, approximately 3.8% of them present only once. Sequences were derived from PBMCs, sampled on the day of the yellow fever booster vaccination. The receptors originated from a man between 18 and 35 years old who received the YFV17D yellow fever vaccine.

This clonotype was counted a few times. This chain joins TRBV5-4 and TRBJ2-1; tentative D call: TRBD1 (5 bases). CDR3 length: 15 amino acids. V lost 5 bases and J 6 bases, leaving 18 bases between the germline ends. The germline V gene encodes CDR1 SGHNT and CDR2 YYREEE (reference sequence). The CDR3 DNA is TGTGCCAGCAGGCGACAACAGGTGACGGGCAATGAGCAGTTCTTC. Translation gives CASRRQQVTGNEQFF. The full variable domain, its missing parts supplied by reference TRBV5-4 and TRBJ2-1, is ETGVTQSPTHLIKTRGQQVTLRCSSQSGHNTVSWYQQALGQGPQFIFQYYREEENGRGNFPPRFSGLQFPNYSSELNVNALELDDSALYLCASRRQQVTGNEQFFGPGTRLTVL.

The V call is TRBV11-2, the J call TRBJ1-2; 9 nucleotides agree with TRBD1. CDR3 size: 15 residues. The trim removed 5 bases at V and 7 bases at J, leaving 11 bases unmatched. Germline V gene lookup returns CDR1 SGHAT and CDR2 FQNNGV. In DNA, the CDR3 is TGTGCCAGCAGCGGATTCCGGGACAGGGCGGCTGGCTACACCTTC. Translation gives CASSGFRDRAAGYTF.

The rearrangement uses TRBV10-3 and TRBJ1-2; D call uncertain. This CDR3 comprises 14 residues. Germline V gene sequence: CDR1 ENHRY, CDR2 SYGVKD. V was pared by 3 bases and J by 4 bases, with 12 bases between. CDR3: CAISDSGDIYGYTF. Written as DNA, the CDR3 is TGTGCCATCAGTGATTCAGGAGACATCTATGGCTACACCTTC.

In this sample, this clonotype turned up many times. The CDR3 protein is CASQEGGRNNEQFF. CDR3 DNA: TGTGCCAGCCAGGAGGGGGGGAGGAACAATGAGCAGTTCTTC. The genes are TRBV7-3 and TRBJ2-1; TRBD2 might be the D (7 bases). The V gene's germline CDR1 is SGHTA and CDR2 FQGTGA. V lost 8 bases, J lost 5 bases, and 16 bases lay in between. This CDR3 is built from 14 residues.

V usage is TRBV29-1 and J usage is TRBJ2-1; unclear D gene. Trimming took off 6 bases at V and 4 bases at J, with 13 bases between the two ends. From germline, CDR1 is SQVTM and CDR2 ANQGSEA. The CDR3 sequence is 13 residues long. The CDR3, as DNA: TGCAGCGTGGCCCAATCGCAATACAATGAGCAGTTCTTC. This sequence encodes CSVAQSQYNEQFF.

This clonotype was detected ten times or more. The chain recombines TRBV5-5 with TRBJ2-7; 16 bases align to TRBD2. The V segment lost 1 base and the J segment 2 bases; nucleotides outside the gene matches: 6. The CDR3 is 18 residues long. Germline CDR1 and CDR2: SGHKS and YYEKEE (reference sequence). The CDR3 region has the DNA TGTGCCAGCAGCTTGTATGGGACTAGCGGGGGGGAGCCCTACGAGCAGTACGTC. It yields the protein CASSLYGTSGGEPYEQYV.

This clonotype was detected only a few times. V usage is TRBV12-3 or TRBV12-4 and J usage is TRBJ1-5; D unresolved. This CDR3 spans 13 amino acids. The V gene lost 1 base and the J gene lost 5 bases, with 6 bases spanning the gap. CDR3 bases: TGTGCCAGCAGTTTAGAAAGGGATCAGCCCCAGCATTTT. Translated, it gives CASSLERDQPQHF.

This clonotype was picked up many times. DNA of the CDR3: TGCGCCAGCAGCCCTTGGGCGGTAAGCGGGGACGCCAATGAGCAGTTCTTC. This codes for CASSPWAVSGDANEQFF. The chain combines TRBV5-1 with TRBJ2-1; 7 bases align to TRBD2. The CDR3 loop spans 17 amino acids. With V trimmed by 4 bases and J by 6 bases, 16 bases remained unmatched. The germline V gene has CDR1 SGHRS and CDR2 YFSETQ.

This clonotype was detected many times. The V and J genes are TRBV29-1 and TRBJ1-1; D not resolved. In germline, CDR1 is SQVTM, CDR2 ANQGSEA. This CDR3 is 12 amino acids long. V was shortened by 8 bases and J by 8 bases, with 18 bases between the two germline ends. CDR3 DNA: TGCAGCACCCTAAGTAGGTATGAAGAAGCTTTCTTT. It yields the protein CSTLSRYEEAFF.

This clonotype has just a few counts. The chain recombines TRBV6-2 or TRBV6-3 with TRBJ2-3; D gene ambiguous. Germline lookup yields CDR1 MNHEY and CDR2 SVGEGT. The CDR3 consists of 13 residues. The V gene lost 2 bases and the J gene lost 2 bases, with 5 bases spanning the gap. CDR3 in DNA: TGTGCCAGCAGTTACCTGACCACAGATACGCAGTATTTT. It specifies CASSYLTTDTQYF.

The sample holds many counts of this clonotype. A junction boundary mismatches the germline segment, possibly from a read error. V is TRBV6-2 or TRBV6-3 and J is TRBJ1-1; tentatively, D is TRBD1 (5 bases). This CDR3 is 13 amino acids long. Germline CDR1 is MNHEY and CDR2 is SVGEGT. Here the CDR3 DNA reads TGTGCCAGCAGCTACTCGGGGGTACCGGTGGCTTTCTTT. The encoded protein is CASSYSGVPVAFF.

In its sample, this clonotype was seen many times. The rearrangement uses TRBV12-3 or TRBV12-4 and TRBJ1-5; 9 bases are shared with TRBD1. The CDR3 contains 15 residues. V gave up 6 bases and J gave up 4 bases; unmatched junction bases: 7. The CDR3 DNA sequence: TGTGCCAGCAGGCCGACAGGGGGTAATAATCAGCCCCAGCATTTT. As protein: CASRPTGGNNQPQHF.

This clonotype was counted at least ten times. The J gene is TRBJ1-2, the V gene TRBV29-1; no clear D gene. CDR3 length: 12 amino acids. The germline V and J ends were trimmed by 7 bases and 2 bases, with 11 bases remaining between them. Germline-derived CDR1 and CDR2 are SQVTM and ANQGSEA. In DNA form, the CDR3 reads TGCAGCGATACTTACGGAAACTATGGCTACACCTTC. Protein product: CSDTYGNYGYTF. The full variable domain, rest sourced from reference TRBV29-1 and TRBJ1-2, is SAVISQKPSRDICQRGTSLTIQCQVDSQVTMMFWYRQQPGQSLTLIATANQGSEATYESGFVIDKFPISRPNLTFSTLTVSNMSPEDSSIYLCSDTYGNYGYTFGSGTRLTVV.

This clonotype has a count of ten or more. The rearrangement joins TRBV12-3 or TRBV12-4 to TRBJ1-1; 7 bases agree with TRBD1. The CDR3 is 15 amino acids. Losses at the gene ends were 7 bases for V and 2 bases for J; bases not matched to a gene: 10. In nucleotides, the CDR3 is TGTGCCAGCACCCTGGGACAGAATGTTAACACTGAAGCTTTCTTT. Its protein product is CASTLGQNVNTEAFF.

This clonotype was seen ten or more times. The gene calls are TRBV20-1 and TRBJ1-2; D remains unclear. The CDR3 extends over 13 amino acids. V was clipped by 6 bases and J by 3 bases, with 14 bases between them. Germline loops: CDR1 DFQATT, CDR2 SNEGSKA (reference sequence). CDR3 bases: TGCAGTGCCTCCCGCGACCGCGACTATGGCTACACCTTC. This sequence encodes CSASRDRDYGYTF.

This clonotype was seen a handful of times. CDR3 sequence (DNA): TGTGCCAGCAGCTTTAGGGAAAACTTCGCCGATGAGCAGTTCTTC. Its translation: CASSFRENFADEQFF. This chain connects TRBV7-9 to TRBJ2-1; unclear D gene. This CDR3 has 15 amino acids. Germline V gene data show CDR1 as SEHNR and CDR2 as FQNEAQ (reference sequence). The V end was cut by 3 bases, the J end by 8 bases, with 17 bases between.

This clonotype was detected ten times or more. The rearrangement joins TRBV5-1 to TRBJ2-5; perhaps TRBD1 as D (7 bases). Trimming cost V 4 bases and J 4 bases, with 17 bases left between them. Germline V gives CDR1 SGHRS, CDR2 YFSETQ. The CDR3 has 15 residues. CDR3 residues: CASSRGGGGLETQYF. The CDR3 DNA follows: TGCGCCAGCAGCCGCGGCGGAGGGGGCTTAGAGACCCAGTACTTC.

The chain carries TRBV6-1 and TRBJ2-3; 9 bases line up with TRBD2. CDR1 and CDR2 (germline): MNHNS, SASEGT. This CDR3 is 16 amino acids long. The V gene end was trimmed by 2 bases and the J gene end by 2 bases; junction bases not matched to a gene: 5. The CDR3 nucleotides read TGTGCCAGCAGTGAATCGGCTAGCGGGGACACAGATACGCAGTATTTT. The encoded protein is CASSESASGDTDTQYF.

This clonotype came up a few times. J is TRBJ2-2 and V is TRBV24-1; D is ambiguous. Germline V CDR1 and CDR2: KGHDR, SFDVKD. This CDR3 has 14 amino acids. Trimming shortened V by 6 bases and J by 1 base, and 8 bases separated the two germline ends. This CDR3 is CATSSGENTGELFF. The CDR3 DNA is TGTGCCACCAGTTCAGGAGAGAACACCGGGGAGCTGTTTTTT.

This clonotype was recorded at least ten times. The V call is TRBV12-3 or TRBV12-4, the J call TRBJ2-3; no firm D call. The V end was cut by 3 bases, the J end by 2 bases, with 15 bases between. The CDR3 loop spans 16 amino acids. In DNA form, the CDR3 reads TGTGCCAGCAGTTTCCGCGTACCTGAGTTCACAGATACGCAGTATTTT. Translated: CASSFRVPEFTDTQYF.

This clonotype showed up many times. The chain combines TRBV7-9 with TRBJ2-7; D remains ambiguous. This CDR3 is 13 amino acids long. Per germline, CDR1 SEHNR and CDR2 FQNEAQ (reference sequence). Between the trimmed V and J ends, which lost 5 bases and 1 base, there was a span of 9 bases. The CDR3 nucleotides read TGTGCCAGCAGCCCCGTTGCGTCCTACGAGCAGTACGTC. It specifies CASSPVASYEQYV.

The table lists this clonotype with many counts. The CDR3 bases are TGTGCCAGCAGGAACCGGGACAGAGGGGAAGAGACCCAGTACTTC. Amino acids: CASRNRDRGEETQYF. V gene TRBV11-1 combines with J gene TRBJ2-5, with 7 bases that match TRBD1. Trimming removed 6 bases from V and 3 bases from J; junction bases left unmatched: 10. CDR1 is SGHAT, CDR2 FQDESV, per germline (reference sequence). The CDR3 runs to 15 residues. Full variable domain (outside the CDR3, taken from reference TRBV11-1 and TRBJ2-5): EAEVAQSPRYKITEKSQAVAFWCDPISGHATLYWYRQILGQGPELLVQFQDESVVDDSQLPKDRFSAERLKGVDSTLKIQPAELGDSAMYLCASRNRDRGEETQYFGPGTRLLVL.

This clonotype has a count of ten or more. This sequence joins TRBV6-2 or TRBV6-3 and TRBJ1-1, with D perhaps TRBD1 (5 bases). Trimming left V 2 bases short and J 1 base short, with 17 bases between. The CDR3 is made up of 17 amino acids. The germline V gene encodes CDR1 MNHEY and CDR2 SVGEGT. In nucleotides, the CDR3 is TGTGCCAGCAGTTACCCCTTACCCAGGGAAAAGAACACTGAAGCTTTCTTT. Translation: CASSYPLPREKNTEAFF.

This chain connects TRBV3-1 to TRBJ2-1; 12 bases fit TRBD2. Germline values: CDR1 LGHDT, CDR2 YNNKEL (reference sequence). Unmatched junction bases numbered 12, after V lost 2 bases and J lost 7 bases. This CDR3 has 18 residues. The CDR3 sequence is CASSQNKDLAGGPNEQFF. The CDR3 DNA reads TGTGCCAGCAGCCAAAACAAAGACCTAGCGGGGGGGCCAAATGAGCAGTTCTTC.

This clonotype occurred a few times. The V call is TRBV6-2 or TRBV6-3, the J call TRBJ1-5; the D is unclear. This CDR3 is built from 15 residues. V lost 0 bases and J lost 0, with 6 bases in between. Per the germline V gene, CDR1 is MNHEY and CDR2 is SVGEGT. CDR3 in amino acids: CASSYSRGSNQPQHF. CDR3 nucleotide sequence: TGTGCCAGCAGTTACTCACGGGGTAGCAATCAGCCCCAGCATTTT.

Of note for this clonotype: The junction differs from germline at one of its ends, possibly a read error. The rearrangement joins TRBV18 to TRBJ2-7; no clear D. The CDR3 is 14 residues long. Germline CDR1 and CDR2: KGHSH and LQKENI. CDR3 nucleotide sequence: TGTGCCAGCTCACCTAGTCAGGTGTCCTCCGAGCAGTACTTC. This gives the protein CASSPSQVSSEQYF.

This clonotype was found many times. V and J are TRBV7-6 and TRBJ2-5; possibly TRBD1 for D (7 bases). V lost 5 bases, J lost 5 bases, and 18 bases lay in between. In germline, CDR1 is SGHVS, CDR2 FNYEAQ. This CDR3 has 15 amino acids. The CDR3 spells CASSPWTGGGETQYF. The CDR3 bases are TGTGCCAGCAGCCCTTGGACAGGAGGGGGGGAGACCCAGTACTTC.

The rearrangement uses TRBV6-5 and TRBJ2-7; 9 bases agree with TRBD1. Trimming took 6 bases from V and 0 from J; bases not matched to a gene: 18. The germline V gene has CDR1 MNHEY and CDR2 SVGAGI. This CDR3 contains 19 residues. The CDR3 sequence is CASSRSRQGGARGSYEQYF. CDR3 sequence (DNA): TGTGCCAGCAGCCGAAGCCGACAGGGGGGAGCCAGGGGCTCCTACGAGCAGTACTTC.

In this sample, this clonotype turned up many times. V usage is TRBV7-2 and J usage is TRBJ2-1; TRBD1 aligns across 7 bases. Germline CDR1 and CDR2: SGHTA and FQGNSA. This CDR3 has 14 amino acids. After removal of 9 bases from V and 4 bases from J, the junction contained 9 bases not matched to a gene. The CDR3 here is CASRRQGSYNEQFF. CDR3 DNA sequence: TGTGCCAGTCGGCGACAGGGATCGTACAATGAGCAGTTCTTC.

This clonotype was seen more than once but under ten times. This sequence joins TRBV7-6 and TRBJ2-1; TRBD2 aligns across 10 bases. This CDR3 spans 16 amino acids. V gave up 0 bases and J gave up 6 bases; unmatched junction bases: 5. From germline, CDR1 is SGHVS and CDR2 FNYEAQ. The CDR3, as DNA: TGTGCCAGCAGCTTAGCGCCAGGACTAGCGGTCAATGAGCAGTTCTTC. This gives the protein CASSLAPGLAVNEQFF.

This clonotype was seen repeatedly, ten times or more. The V and J genes are TRBV7-9 and TRBJ2-7, with D tentatively TRBD2 (5 bases). The germline gives CDR1 SEHNR, CDR2 FQNEAQ (reference sequence). Trimming stripped 4 bases from V and 0 bases from J, with 10 bases between. CDR3 size: 14 residues. The CDR3 coding sequence is TGTGCCAGCAGCTCTAGCCTGAGCTCCTACGAGCAGTACGTC. Amino acid sequence: CASSSSLSSYEQYV.